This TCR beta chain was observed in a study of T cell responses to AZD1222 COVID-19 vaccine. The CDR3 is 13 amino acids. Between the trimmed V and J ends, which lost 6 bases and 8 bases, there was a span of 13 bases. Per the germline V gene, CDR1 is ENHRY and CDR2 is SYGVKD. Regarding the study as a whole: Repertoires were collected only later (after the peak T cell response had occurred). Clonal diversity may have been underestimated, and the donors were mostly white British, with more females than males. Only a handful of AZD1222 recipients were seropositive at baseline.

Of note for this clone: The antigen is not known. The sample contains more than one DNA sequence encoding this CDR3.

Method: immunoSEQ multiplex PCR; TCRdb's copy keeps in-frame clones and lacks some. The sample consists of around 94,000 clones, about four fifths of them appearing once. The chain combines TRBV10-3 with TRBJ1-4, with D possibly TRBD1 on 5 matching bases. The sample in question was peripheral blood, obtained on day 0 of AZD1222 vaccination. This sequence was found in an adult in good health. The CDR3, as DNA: TGTGCCATCAGGGGGGGTCAAGGGGAAAAACTGTTTTTT. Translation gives CAIRGGQGEKLFF.